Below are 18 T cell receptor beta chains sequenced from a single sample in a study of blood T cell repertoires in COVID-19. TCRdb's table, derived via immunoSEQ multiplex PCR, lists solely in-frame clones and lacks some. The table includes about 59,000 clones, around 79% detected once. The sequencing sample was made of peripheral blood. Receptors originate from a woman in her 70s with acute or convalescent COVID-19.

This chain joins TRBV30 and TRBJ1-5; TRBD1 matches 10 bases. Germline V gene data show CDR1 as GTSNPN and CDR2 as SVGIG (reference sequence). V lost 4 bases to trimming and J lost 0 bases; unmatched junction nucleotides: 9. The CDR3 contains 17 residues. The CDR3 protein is CAWTRQGASGSNQPQHF. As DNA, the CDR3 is TGTGCCTGGACTCGACAGGGGGCGTCTGGTAGCAATCAGCCCCAGCATTTT.

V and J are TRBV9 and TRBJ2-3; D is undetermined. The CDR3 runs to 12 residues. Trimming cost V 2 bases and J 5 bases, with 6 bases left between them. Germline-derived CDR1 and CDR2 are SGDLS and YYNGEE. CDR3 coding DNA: TGTGCCAGCAGCGTCGAGCGAGATACGCAGTATTTT. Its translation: CASSVERDTQYF.

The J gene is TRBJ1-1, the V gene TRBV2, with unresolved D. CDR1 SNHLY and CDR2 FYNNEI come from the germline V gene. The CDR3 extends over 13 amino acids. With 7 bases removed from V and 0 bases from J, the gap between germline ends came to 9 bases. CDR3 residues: CASTQAVNTEAFF. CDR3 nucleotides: TGTGCCAGCACCCAAGCGGTGAACACTGAAGCTTTCTTT.

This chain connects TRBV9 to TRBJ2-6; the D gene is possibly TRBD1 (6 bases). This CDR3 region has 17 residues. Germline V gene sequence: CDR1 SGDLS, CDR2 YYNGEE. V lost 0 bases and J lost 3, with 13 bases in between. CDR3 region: CASSVVSQGHGANVLTF. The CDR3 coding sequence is TGTGCCAGCAGCGTAGTCTCCCAGGGACATGGGGCCAACGTCCTGACTTTC.

DNA for the CDR3: TGTGCCAGCAGCGCTGGGACTAGCGGTCGTAAAAACATTCAGTACTTC. Its translation: CASSAGTSGRKNIQYF. The V call is TRBV7-8, the J call TRBJ2-4; TRBD2 matches 11 bases. Germline assignment: CDR1 SGHVS and CDR2 FQNEAQ. The CDR3 runs 16 residues. J gave up 4 bases and V 5 bases, and 7 bases lay outside the gene matches.

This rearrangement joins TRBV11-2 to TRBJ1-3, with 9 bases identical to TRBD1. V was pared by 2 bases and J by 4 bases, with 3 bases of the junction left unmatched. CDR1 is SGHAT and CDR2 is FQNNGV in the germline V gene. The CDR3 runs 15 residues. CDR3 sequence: CASSLHRGLGNTIYF. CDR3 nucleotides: TGTGCCAGCAGCTTACACAGGGGGCTAGGAAACACCATATATTTT.

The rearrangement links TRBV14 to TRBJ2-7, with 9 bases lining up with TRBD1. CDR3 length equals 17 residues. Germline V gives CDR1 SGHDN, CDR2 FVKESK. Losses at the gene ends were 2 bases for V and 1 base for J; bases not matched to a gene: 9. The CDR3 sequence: CASSQLRTGARSYEQYF. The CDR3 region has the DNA TGTGCCAGCAGCCAACTAAGGACAGGGGCGAGATCCTACGAGCAGTACTTC.

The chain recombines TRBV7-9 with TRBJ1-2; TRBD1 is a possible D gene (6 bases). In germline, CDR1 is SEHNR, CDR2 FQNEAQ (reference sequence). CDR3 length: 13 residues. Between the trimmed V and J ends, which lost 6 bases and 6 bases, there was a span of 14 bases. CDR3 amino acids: CASSSGQFHGYTF. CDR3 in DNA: TGTGCCAGCAGTTCCGGACAGTTTCATGGCTACACCTTC.

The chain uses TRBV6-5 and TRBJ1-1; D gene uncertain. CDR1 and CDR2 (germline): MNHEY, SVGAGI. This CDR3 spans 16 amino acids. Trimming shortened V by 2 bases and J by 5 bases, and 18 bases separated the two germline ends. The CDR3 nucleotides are TGTGCCAGCAGTTACGCGGGGTCGGGCATAAGGACTGAAGCTTTCTTT. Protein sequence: CASSYAGSGIRTEAFF.

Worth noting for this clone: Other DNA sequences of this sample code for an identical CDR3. This CDR3 is CASSPRQGGEQYF. In DNA, the CDR3 is TGTGCCAGCAGCCCCAGACAGGGAGGCGAGCAGTACTTC. The chain is built from TRBV7-9 and TRBJ2-7, with TRBD1 as a possible D gene (7 bases). The germline CDR1 and CDR2 sequences are SEHNR and FQNEAQ (reference sequence). The CDR3 contains 13 residues. Trimming stripped 5 bases from V and 6 bases from J, with 14 bases between.

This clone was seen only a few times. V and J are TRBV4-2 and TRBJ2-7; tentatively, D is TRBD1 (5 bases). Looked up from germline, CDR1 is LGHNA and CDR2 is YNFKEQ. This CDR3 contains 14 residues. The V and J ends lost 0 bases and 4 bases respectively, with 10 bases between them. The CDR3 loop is CASSQDFRGYEQYF. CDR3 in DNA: TGTGCCAGCAGCCAAGATTTTAGGGGATACGAGCAGTACTTC.

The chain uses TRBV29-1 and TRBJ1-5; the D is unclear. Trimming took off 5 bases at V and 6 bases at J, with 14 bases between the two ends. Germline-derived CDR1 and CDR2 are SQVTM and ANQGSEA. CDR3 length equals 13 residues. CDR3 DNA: TGCAGCGTTATGGTAGACCCGGGTCAGCCCCAGCATTTT. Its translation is CSVMVDPGQPQHF.

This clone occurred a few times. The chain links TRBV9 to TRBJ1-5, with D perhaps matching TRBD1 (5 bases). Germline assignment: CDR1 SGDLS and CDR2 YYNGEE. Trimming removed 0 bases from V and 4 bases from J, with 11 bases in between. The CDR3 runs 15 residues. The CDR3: CASSVVAGPNQPQHF. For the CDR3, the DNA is TGTGCCAGCAGCGTAGTGGCAGGGCCGAATCAGCCCCAGCATTTT.

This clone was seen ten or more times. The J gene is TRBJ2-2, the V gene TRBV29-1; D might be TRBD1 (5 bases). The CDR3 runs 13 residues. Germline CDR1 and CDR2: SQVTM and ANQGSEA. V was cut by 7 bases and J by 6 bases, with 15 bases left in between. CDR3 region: CSAEYQGAGELFF. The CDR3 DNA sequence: TGCAGCGCCGAATATCAGGGTGCCGGGGAGCTGTTTTTT.

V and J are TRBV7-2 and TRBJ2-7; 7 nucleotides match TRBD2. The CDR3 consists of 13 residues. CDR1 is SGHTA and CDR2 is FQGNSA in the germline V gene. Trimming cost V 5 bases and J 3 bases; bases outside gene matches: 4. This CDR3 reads CASSRGESYEQYV. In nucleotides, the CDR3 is TGTGCCAGCAGCCGGGGGGAAAGCTACGAGCAGTACGTC.

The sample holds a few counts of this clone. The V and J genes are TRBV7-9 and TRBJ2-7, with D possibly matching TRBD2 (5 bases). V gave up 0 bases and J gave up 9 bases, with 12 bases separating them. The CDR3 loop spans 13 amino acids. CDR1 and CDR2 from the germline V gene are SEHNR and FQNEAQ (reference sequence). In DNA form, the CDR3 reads TGTGCCAGCAGCTTAGCCGGTATTGAGGGGCAGTACTTC. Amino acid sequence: CASSLAGIEGQYF.

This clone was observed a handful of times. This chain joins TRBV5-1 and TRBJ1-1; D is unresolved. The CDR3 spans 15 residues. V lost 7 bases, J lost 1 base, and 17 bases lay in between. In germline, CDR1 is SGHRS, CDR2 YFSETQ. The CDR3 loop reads CASAREGGGNTEAFF. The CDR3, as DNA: TGCGCCAGCGCCCGAGAGGGTGGAGGGAACACTGAAGCTTTCTTT.

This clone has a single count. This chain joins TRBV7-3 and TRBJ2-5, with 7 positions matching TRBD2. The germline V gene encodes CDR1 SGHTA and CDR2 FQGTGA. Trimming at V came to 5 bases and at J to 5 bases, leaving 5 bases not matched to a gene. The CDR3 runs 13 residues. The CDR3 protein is CASSPTSAETQYF. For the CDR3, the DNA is TGTGCCAGCAGCCCTACTAGCGCGGAGACCCAGTACTTC.